This TCR beta chain was recovered during a study of tumor and adjacent non-tumor tissue in lung cancer. TCRbeta libraries were built with three rounds of nested PCR, modified from ARM-PCR. In TCRdb, the multiplex PCR reads were re-called with MiXCR into one record per CDR3 protein. The sample yields about 110,000 distinct CDR3 sequences, roughly 80% seen once. About this clonotype itself: The conserved phenylalanine or tryptophan normally closing the CDR3 is absent here, so this likely arose from a read error.

RNA was extracted from bulk tissue without any cell sorting. The CDR3 is 13 amino acids. In germline, CDR1 is ENHRY, CDR2 SYGVKD. This sequence was found in a woman aged 60-75 years with non-small cell lung cancer. The sequenced sample consisted of lung tumor tissue. The chain links TRBV10-3 to TRBJ2-7, with D tentatively TRBD2 (5 bases). In nucleotides, the CDR3 is TGTGCTATCAGGAAAGGACTCACCGAGGAGCAGTACATC. Translation: CAIRKGLTEEQYI.